Below are 11 T cell receptor beta chains sequenced from a single sample in a study of T cell changes during pregnancy in multiple sclerosis. Method: immunoSEQ multiplex PCR; TCRdb's copy keeps in-frame clones and lacks some. The sample includes roughly 89,000 clones, almost 95% of them seen just once. Sequenced here: peripheral blood, sampled in the third trimester of pregnancy. Receptors were obtained from a female donor with multiple sclerosis, enrolled in a pregnancy study.

CDR3 coding DNA: TGCGCCAGCAGCTTTAACGGGGAAGAGACCCAGTACTTC. This translates into CASSFNGEETQYF. The genes are TRBV5-1 and TRBJ2-5; TRBD2 is a possible D gene (5 bases). Germline CDR1 is SGHRS and CDR2 is YFSETQ. This CDR3 contains 13 residues. V was shortened by 2 bases and J by 3 bases, with 8 bases between the two germline ends.

The chain joins TRBV28 to TRBJ2-1; 8 positions agree with TRBD1. Germline V gene sequence: CDR1 MDHEN, CDR2 SYDVKM. CDR3 size: 16 residues. V lost 6 bases and J lost 2; bases outside the gene matches: 9. The CDR3 DNA is TGTGCCAGCAGGTCAGAAGGACAGGGCCCCTACAATGAGCAGTTCTTC. It yields the protein CASRSEGQGPYNEQFF.

V and J are TRBV7-9 and TRBJ1-2, with D unclear. The CDR3 sequence is 14 residues long. Germline CDR1 is SEHNR and CDR2 is FQNEAQ (reference sequence). Trimming stripped 5 bases from V and 4 bases from J, with 14 bases between. For the CDR3, the DNA is TGTGCCAGCAGCATTGGCGGGCTCCTCTATGGCTACACCTTC. Its translation is CASSIGGLLYGYTF.

The chain combines TRBV7-8 with TRBJ1-4; 8 bases fit TRBD1. The CDR3 has 16 residues. CDR1 SGHVS and CDR2 FQNEAQ come from the germline V gene. Losses at the gene ends were 4 bases for V and 5 bases for J; bases not matched to a gene: 9. In nucleotides, the CDR3 is TGTGCCAGCAGCTCGGACAGGGTGGGGCCGAATGAAAAACTGTTTTTT. Protein product: CASSSDRVGPNEKLFF.

The chain joins TRBV27 to TRBJ2-3; TRBD2 agrees at 10 bases. V trimming: 3 bases; J trimming: 0 bases; junction bases outside the gene matches: 6. The CDR3 is 17 amino acids. Germline CDR1 MNHEY, CDR2 SMNVEV (reference sequence). The CDR3 DNA follows: TGTGCCAGCAGTTTTTTTCCTAGCGGGAGTAGCACAGATACGCAGTATTTT. It encodes CASSFFPSGSSTDTQYF.

This CDR3 reads CASSYAPTGVDGYTF. CDR3 nucleotides: TGCGCCAGCAGCTATGCGCCCACAGGGGTGGATGGCTACACCTTC. The V call is TRBV5-1, the J call TRBJ1-2, with 7 nucleotides matching TRBD1. Germline V gives CDR1 SGHRS, CDR2 YFSETQ. Trimming cost V 3 bases and J 6 bases; bases outside gene matches: 11. CDR3 length: 15 amino acids.

This chain connects TRBV9 to TRBJ2-1, with 8 bases fitting TRBD2. The CDR3 spans 16 residues. The V segment lost 4 bases and the J segment 6 bases; nucleotides outside the gene matches: 12. Germline lookup yields CDR1 SGDLS and CDR2 YYNGEE. CDR3 sequence reads: CASSPYLAGKFNEQFF. The DNA of the CDR3 is TGTGCCAGCAGCCCCTATCTAGCGGGTAAATTCAATGAGCAGTTCTTC.

The rearrangement joins TRBV28 to TRBJ1-4; 7 bases agree with TRBD1. The length of the CDR3 is 16 residues. V dropped 5 bases and J dropped 7; count of bases not matched to a gene: 13. From germline, CDR1 is MDHEN and CDR2 SYDVKM. Here the CDR3 reads CASSQTRQGRSEKLFF. The CDR3 DNA reads as TGTGCCAGCAGTCAGACTAGACAGGGTAGGAGTGAAAAACTGTTTTTT.

The rearrangement uses TRBV4-3 and TRBJ2-7, with TRBD1 as a possible D gene (8 bases). CDR3 length: 14 residues. The germline V gene encodes CDR1 LGHNA and CDR2 YSLEER. Trimming took off 4 bases at V and 4 bases at J, with 14 bases between the two ends. As DNA, the CDR3 is TGCGCCAGCAGCCCCCAACAGGGGGGGTACGAGCAGTACTTC. This gives the protein CASSPQQGGYEQYF.

The V call is TRBV6-1, the J call TRBJ2-7; a possible D gene is TRBD1 (6 bases). The V end was cut by 4 bases, the J end by 6 bases, with 10 bases between. This CDR3 region has 12 residues. CDR1 is MNHNS and CDR2 is SASEGT in the germline V gene. The CDR3 DNA reads as TGTGCCAGCAGTGCACAGGGTGGCGAGCAGTACTTC. It translates to CASSAQGGEQYF.

The chain couples TRBV28 to TRBJ1-2; D might be TRBD1 (5 bases). CDR1 and CDR2 from the germline V gene are MDHEN and SYDVKM. The length of the CDR3 is 13 residues. The V end was cut by 6 bases, the J end by 4 bases, with 12 bases between. The CDR3 reads CASSPPRGYGYTF. As DNA, the CDR3 is TGTGCCAGCAGCCCTCCTAGGGGCTATGGCTACACCTTC.